Following are 18 T cell receptor beta chains from one sample sequenced in a study of blood T cell repertoires in COVID-19. The repertoire was sequenced with immunoSEQ multiplex PCR; TCRdb's copy has only in-frame clones and lacks some. The sample has 300,000 to 350,000 clones; about 89% are singletons. The material sequenced was peripheral blood. Every receptor here comes from a woman aged 45-59 years with COVID-19, enrolled during active disease.

CDR3 nucleotides: TGTGCCTGGAGTTCCCCGGGACTAGCGGGAGATGAGCAGTTCTTC. It encodes CAWSSPGLAGDEQFF. J is TRBJ2-1 and V is TRBV30; TRBD2 agrees at 14 bases. The junction had 5 bases not matched to a gene; V was cut back by 2 bases and J by 8 bases. The CDR3 spans 15 residues. The germline V gene has CDR1 GTSNPN and CDR2 SVGIG (reference sequence).

This chain links TRBV5-1 with TRBJ1-5; TRBD1 agrees at 7 bases. V trimming: 0 bases; J trimming: 2 bases; junction bases outside the gene matches: 11. This CDR3 region has 18 residues. Germline V CDR1 and CDR2: SGHRS, YFSETQ. CDR3 loop: CASSLAPQGQAGNQPQHF. Written as DNA, the CDR3 is TGCGCCAGCAGCTTGGCCCCCCAAGGACAGGCGGGCAATCAGCCCCAGCATTTT. Looking up the rest from reference TRBV5-1 and TRBJ1-5 gives the full variable domain: KAGVTQTPRYLIKTRGQQVTLSCSPISGHRSVSWYQQTPGQGLQFLFEYFSETQRNKGNFPGRFSGRQFSNSRSEMNVSTLELGDSALYLCASSLAPQGQAGNQPQHFGDGTRLSIL.

V usage is TRBV24-1 and J usage is TRBJ1-2, with 9 bases aligning to TRBD1. The CDR3 spans 15 residues. Looked up from germline, CDR1 is KGHDR and CDR2 is SFDVKD. J lost 3 bases, V lost 4 bases, and 5 bases had no gene match. CDR3 residues: CATSDRQGDDYGYTF. The CDR3 bases are TGTGCCACCAGTGACAGACAGGGGGACGACTATGGCTACACCTTC.

V usage is TRBV7-9 and J usage is TRBJ2-4; 12 nucleotides agree with TRBD1. There are 18 residues in the CDR3. Germline V CDR1 and CDR2: SEHNR, FQNEAQ (reference sequence). The V and J ends lost 1 base and 2 bases, in that order; junction bases with no gene match: 6. The DNA for the CDR3 is TGTGCCAGCAGCTTAGAAGGGGGACAGGGGGCTTCCAAAAACATTCAGTACTTC. Translating it yields CASSLEGGQGASKNIQYF. Full variable domain (remainder filled in from reference TRBV7-9 and TRBJ2-4): DTGVSQNPRHKITKRGQNVTFRCDPISEHNRLYWYRQTLGQGPEFLTYFQNEAQLEKSRLLSDRFSAERPKGSFSTLEIQRTEQGDSAMYLCASSLEGGQGASKNIQYFGAGTRLSVL.

This chain links TRBV7-9 with TRBJ1-1, with 8 bases fitting TRBD1. With 1 base clipped from V and 6 bases from J, the junction kept 1 base outside the gene matches. Looked up from germline, CDR1 is SEHNR and CDR2 is FQNEAQ (reference sequence). This CDR3 has 13 amino acids. In DNA, the CDR3 is TGTGCCAGCAGCTTAGAGACAGGGGCTGAAGCTTTCTTT. The encoded protein is CASSLETGAEAFF.

The chain employs TRBV7-2 and TRBJ2-7, with 10 nucleotides matching TRBD2. From germline, CDR1 is SGHTA and CDR2 FQGNSA. This CDR3 is built from 16 residues. The ends lost 6 bases at V and 0 bases at J; junction bases unmatched: 8. The CDR3: CASSPATSGASYEQYF. DNA of the CDR3: TGTGCCAGCAGTCCTGCAACTAGCGGGGCCTCCTACGAGCAGTACTTC.

V gene TRBV7-3 combines with J gene TRBJ1-1; 11 bases map to TRBD1. In germline, CDR1 is SGHTA, CDR2 FQGTGA. With 2 bases clipped from V and 3 bases from J, the junction kept 8 bases outside the gene matches. CDR3 length equals 17 residues. The CDR3 protein is CASSLSGGTGGDTEAFF. CDR3 bases: TGTGCCAGCAGCTTATCAGGCGGGACAGGGGGAGACACTGAAGCTTTCTTT.

The V gene is TRBV3-1 (or the pseudogene TRBV3-2), the J gene TRBJ1-2; TRBD1 agrees at 11 bases. This CDR3 spans 17 amino acids. Germline V gene sequence: CDR1 LGHDT, CDR2 YNNKEL (reference sequence). V lost 1 base and J lost 6; bases outside the gene matches: 10. CDR3 in DNA: TGTGCCAGCAGCCAAGGGACAGGGGGCGCAGGGTGGGATGGCTACACCTTC. It codes for CASSQGTGGAGWDGYTF.

The chain employs TRBV11-3 and TRBJ1-1, with D possibly matching TRBD1 (5 bases). The V end was cut by 0 bases, the J end by 4 bases, with 21 bases between. The CDR3 length is 18 residues. Per the germline V gene, CDR1 is SGHNT and CDR2 is YENEEA. CDR3 sequence reads: CASSLDFLRPGRSTEAFF. The CDR3 coding sequence is TGTGCCAGCAGCTTAGATTTCTTACGGCCAGGGAGGTCCACTGAAGCTTTCTTT. The whole variable domain, remainder taken from reference TRBV11-3 and TRBJ1-1, is EAGVVQSPRYKIIEKKQPVAFWCNPISGHNTLYWYLQNLGQGPELLIRYENEEAVDDSQLPKDRFSAERLKGVDSTLKIQPAELGDSAVYLCASSLDFLRPGRSTEAFFGQGTRLTVV.

The chain carries TRBV5-1 and TRBJ2-7, with 7 nucleotides matching TRBD2. V shed 4 bases and J 2 bases; nucleotides not matched to a gene: 12. CDR1 and CDR2 (germline): SGHRS, YFSETQ. The CDR3 runs to 16 residues. CDR3 in DNA: TGCGCCAGCAGCCCCCGGGGTGGCGGGAGCGCCTACGAGCAGTACTTC. Protein: CASSPRGGGSAYEQYF.

V is TRBV30 and J is TRBJ2-1; 8 bases align to TRBD2. Germline trimming cut 0 bases from V and 0 bases from J; bases unmatched to any gene: 4. Germline V gene sequence: CDR1 GTSNPN, CDR2 SVGIG (reference sequence). CDR3 length equals 16 residues. CDR3 in DNA: TGTGCCTGGAGTGTCGGGAGGGCGAGCTCCTACAATGAGCAGTTCTTC. Its translation is CAWSVGRASSYNEQFF.

This rearrangement joins TRBV11-3 to TRBJ2-7; a weak D match, TRBD1 (7 bases). CDR1 SGHNT and CDR2 YENEEA come from the germline V gene. Trimming shortened V by 2 bases and J by 2 bases, and 13 bases separated the two germline ends. The CDR3 consists of 15 residues. CDR3 nucleotide sequence: TGTGCCAGCAGCTTAAGGGGGCGGGGCCCCTACGAGCAGTACTTC. Amino acids: CASSLRGRGPYEQYF.

The chain is built from TRBV30 and TRBJ1-1; 7 nucleotides align to TRBD1. V trimming: 3 bases; J trimming: 0 bases; junction bases outside the gene matches: 4. CDR1 is GTSNPN and CDR2 is SVGIG in the germline V gene (reference sequence). CDR3 length equals 14 residues. The CDR3 DNA follows: TGTGCCTGGAGCGCGGGACAGATGAACACTGAAGCTTTCTTT. It encodes CAWSAGQMNTEAFF.

V is TRBV11-2 and J is TRBJ2-3; TRBD1 aligns across 10 bases. The V and J ends lost 4 bases and 3 bases, in that order; junction bases with no gene match: 4. The CDR3 extends over 15 amino acids. Germline assignment: CDR1 SGHAT and CDR2 FQNNGV. The CDR3 protein is CASSSRTGGTDTQYF. The CDR3, as DNA: TGTGCCAGCAGCTCCAGGACAGGGGGAACAGATACGCAGTATTTT.

The CDR3 region is CASSSTNYGYTF. The CDR3 DNA reads TGTGCCAGCAGTTCAACTAACTATGGCTACACCTTC. The V and J genes are TRBV28 and TRBJ1-2; D remains ambiguous. The CDR3 spans 12 residues. V lost 4 bases and J 0 bases, leaving 3 bases between the germline ends. Germline V lookup: CDR1 MDHEN, CDR2 SYDVKM.

The chain is built from TRBV25-1 and TRBJ2-1; TRBD2 agrees at 9 bases. CDR1 and CDR2 from the germline V gene are MGHDK and SYGVNS. The CDR3 totals 18 residues. The V segment lost 6 bases and the J segment 10 bases; nucleotides outside the gene matches: 22. DNA for the CDR3: TGTGCCAGCAGCTACCCAGGGACTAGCAGACCGGGCGCACTGGAGCAGTTCTTC. As protein: CASSYPGTSRPGALEQFF.

The chain has TRBV27 and TRBJ2-7; D unresolved. The CDR3 has 14 amino acids. Germline V gives CDR1 MNHEY, CDR2 SMNVEV (reference sequence). V lost 4 bases to trimming and J lost 0 bases, with 10 bases between them. The CDR3 protein is CASSSQTPSYEQYF. The CDR3 region has the DNA TGTGCCAGCAGTTCCCAGACACCCTCCTACGAGCAGTACTTC.

The chain is built from TRBV4-2 and TRBJ2-7; 7 positions match TRBD2. CDR1 LGHNA and CDR2 YNFKEQ come from the germline V gene. V shed 5 bases, J shed 0 bases, and the junction held 7 bases outside the gene matches. The CDR3 totals 15 residues. CDR3 DNA: TGTGCCAGCAGCTCGACGGGAGGCCTCTCCTACGAGCAGTACTTC. It is translated as CASSSTGGLSYEQYF.